This T cell receptor (beta chain) came from a study of blood T cell repertoires in COVID-19. At the level of the study: Material from acute and convalescent COVID-19 was sourced from the United States, Italy and Spain.

Per the germline V gene, CDR1 is SEHNR and CDR2 is FQNEAQ (reference sequence). Germline trimming cut 7 bases from V and 0 bases from J; bases unmatched to any gene: 6. This CDR3 is built from 15 residues. As processed by the authors: Cell counts per sample came from amplifying reference gene primers. Repertoires were generated with immunoSEQ multiplex PCR, while TCRdb's copy carries only in-frame clones and drops some. That table is the source of V, J and clone size, and D and trimming were worked out from the DNA. The sample yields roughly 310,000 clones, about nine tenths seen once. The sequencing sample was made of peripheral blood. This receptor was identified in a woman aged 30 to 39 with COVID-19, enrolled during active disease. V and J are TRBV7-9 and TRBJ1-1; 9 nucleotides align to TRBD1. The CDR3 DNA reads as TGTGCCAGCAACTTTGGGACAGGGATGAACACTGAAGCTTTCTTT. It specifies CASNFGTGMNTEAFF.